The text below deals with one T cell receptor beta chain. These data are taken from a study of CD8 T cells in Susac syndrome. Study context: Sequenced Susac syndrome patients included about six with clinically active disease and eight in remission.

Random-hexamer reverse transcription was applied to about 0.45 to 1 ug RNA. TCRdb re-analysed the immunoSEQ multiplex PCR reads in MiXCR, keeping a single row per CDR3 protein. Among under 95,000 distinct CDR3 sequences listed, 85% to 95% were seen once. The CDR3 is 13 amino acids. Trimming removed 2 bases at V and 4 bases at J, with 8 bases between. Per the germline V gene, CDR1 is MNHEY and CDR2 is SMNVEV (reference sequence). The sequenced target, TCR beta, came from blood CD8+ and CD4+ T cells. Bulk CD8+ and CD4+ cells came from magnetic negative isolation; CD8+ TEMRA by FACS. The V call is TRBV27, the J call TRBJ1-2; D remains ambiguous. The receptor comes from a human donor with Susac syndrome. The sequenced sample was CD8+ T cells from PBMCs. The CDR3 bases are TGTGCCAGCAGTTTAGAGGCAGGCTATGGCTACACCTTC. It yields the protein CASSLEAGYGYTF.